These 32 T cell receptor beta chains were sequenced from one sample in a study of blood T cell repertoires in COVID-19 (dated by TCRdb to the early 2020s). Library method: the immunoSEQ multiplex PCR assay. This immuneACCESS table, as held by TCRdb, lists in-frame sequences with V and J called but not all clones. Of the missing ones, under half trace to an unresolved V gene in checked studies; the others have no known cause. The sample table lists a few hundred thousand clones, 80% to 85% of them with a count of one. Roughly 3.6% of the sample is in the top ten clones. Sequencing was carried out using PBMCs or T cells enriched from blood (not recorded which). Every receptor here comes from a man in his forties or fifties who had recovered from COVID-19.

The chain couples TRBV7-8 to TRBJ2-1, with 7 positions matching TRBD2. Germline V lookup: CDR1 SGHVS, CDR2 FQNEAQ. CDR3 length: 14 residues. With 1 base clipped from V and 8 bases from J, the junction kept 5 bases outside the gene matches. The CDR3 nucleotides read TGTGCCAGCAGCTTAGGGCTAGCGGTGGATGAGCAGTTCTTC. This sequence encodes CASSLGLAVDEQFF.

This rearrangement joins TRBV29-1 to TRBJ2-3; D is undetermined. Germline CDR1 reads SQVTM; CDR2 reads ANQGSEA. The CDR3 covers 12 residues. Trimming took 1 base from V and 7 from J, leaving 9 bases between them. CDR3 nucleotides: TGCAGCGTTGAAGTAGTCGCAAATACGCAGTATTTT. Protein product: CSVEVVANTQYF.

The chain employs TRBV24-1 and TRBJ2-1, with TRBD2 as a possible D gene (5 bases). Germline-derived CDR1 and CDR2 are KGHDR and SFDVKD. CDR3 length: 14 residues. The ends were cut back, 4 bases at V and 7 bases at J, with 13 bases in the middle. As DNA, the CDR3 is TGTGCCACCAGTGAGGGTTGGCGGGCTAATGAGCAGTTCTTC. It codes for CATSEGWRANEQFF.

This chain connects TRBV6-5 to TRBJ1-2; D perhaps matches TRBD1 (5 bases). Germline V gives CDR1 MNHEY, CDR2 SVGAGI. V lost 5 bases, J lost 8 bases, and 15 bases lay in between. The CDR3 spans 13 residues. This CDR3 reads CASSRDRLGGYTF. The CDR3 DNA reads TGTGCCAGCAGTCGCGACAGATTGGGCGGCTACACCTTC.

The chain carries TRBV28 and TRBJ1-5, with 8 bases identical to TRBD1. Per the germline V gene, CDR1 is MDHEN and CDR2 is SYDVKM. Trimming took 2 bases from V and 4 from J; bases not matched to a gene: 4. The CDR3 runs 15 residues. The CDR3 DNA reads as TGTGCCAGCAGTTTAAGCCGGACAGGGAATCAGCCCCAGCATTTT. This encodes CASSLSRTGNQPQHF.

The CDR3 loop reads CASSQEIGTGGYQETQYF. The CDR3 nucleotides read TGCGCCAGCAGCCAGGAAATAGGTACGGGAGGGTACCAAGAGACCCAGTACTTC. V and J are TRBV4-3 and TRBJ2-5; 8 nucleotides match TRBD2. Losses at the gene ends were 3 bases for V and 0 bases for J; bases not matched to a gene: 12. Looked up from germline, CDR1 is LGHNA and CDR2 is YSLEER. The length of the CDR3 is 18 residues.

The genes are TRBV7-9 and TRBJ1-1, with D tentatively TRBD1 (6 bases). CDR1 SEHNR and CDR2 FQNEAQ come from the germline V gene (reference sequence). V lost 3 bases, J lost 11 bases, and 19 bases lay in between. The CDR3 is 14 amino acids. The CDR3 reads CASSFNQGSLGAFF. CDR3 bases: TGTGCCAGCAGCTTTAATCAGGGGTCGCTAGGTGCTTTCTTT.

This chain uses TRBV7-8 with TRBJ1-2, with 9 bases fitting TRBD1. Per the germline V gene, CDR1 is SGHVS and CDR2 is FQNEAQ. CDR3 size: 14 residues. J lost 7 bases, V lost 2 bases, and 5 bases had no gene match. The chain's CDR3 is CASSLPGTGFGYTF. CDR3 DNA: TGTGCCAGCAGCTTACCCGGGACAGGGTTTGGCTACACCTTC.

The chain has TRBV10-3 and TRBJ2-7, with a weak D call TRBD2 (5 bases). The germline gives CDR1 ENHRY, CDR2 SYGVKD. The CDR3 runs 14 residues. V was cut by 0 bases and J by 3 bases, with 9 bases left in between. CDR3 sequence: CAISESAGGYEQYF. As DNA, the CDR3 is TGTGCCATCAGTGAGTCAGCAGGAGGCTACGAGCAGTACTTC.

V and J are TRBV6-2 or TRBV6-3 and TRBJ1-6; 7 bases are shared with TRBD1. The V gene end was trimmed by 5 bases and the J gene end by 9 bases; junction bases not matched to a gene: 7. Germline V gives CDR1 MNHEY, CDR2 SVGEGT. The CDR3 has 14 amino acids. The chain's CDR3 is CASSTGQMISPLHF. CDR3 bases: TGTGCCAGCAGTACGGGACAGATGATTTCACCCCTCCACTTT.

This clone was counted once. CDR3 region: CASSLDGGLYNEQFF. CDR3 bases: TGTGCCAGCAGCTTGGATGGCGGACTCTACAATGAGCAGTTCTTC. This chain uses TRBV5-5 with TRBJ2-1; D might be TRBD2 (5 bases). The V end lost 0 bases, the J end lost 3 bases, and 10 bases lay between the germline ends. The CDR3 length is 15 residues. The V gene's germline CDR1 is SGHKS and CDR2 YYEKEE (reference sequence).

V is TRBV9 and J is TRBJ1-2, with TRBD1 as a possible D gene (5 bases). CDR1 and CDR2 (germline): SGDLS, YYNGEE. Trimming left V 0 bases short and J 7 bases short, with 10 bases between. The CDR3 has 13 amino acids. The CDR3 coding sequence is TGTGCCAGCAGCGTAGGACAGCTCGGTGGCTACACCTTC. The encoded protein is CASSVGQLGGYTF. Combining the CDR3 with reference TRBV9 and TRBJ1-2 gives the whole variable domain DSGVTQTPKHLITATGQRVTLRCSPRSGDLSVYWYQQSLDQGLQFLIQYYNGEERAKGNILERFSAQQFPDLHSELNLSSLELGDSALYFCASSVGQLGGYTFGSGTRLTVV.

This chain connects TRBV7-9 to TRBJ2-1, with 10 bases lining up with TRBD2. This CDR3 contains 17 residues. V shed 1 base, J shed 5 bases, and the junction held 8 bases outside the gene matches. Germline CDR1 reads SEHNR; CDR2 reads FQNEAQ (reference sequence). The CDR3 sequence: CASSLEALAGVDNEQFF. The DNA for the CDR3 is TGTGCCAGCAGCTTAGAGGCGCTAGCGGGAGTCGACAATGAGCAGTTCTTC.

The rearrangement links TRBV7-6 to TRBJ2-5; D may be TRBD2 (6 bases). The germline V gene has CDR1 SGHVS and CDR2 FNYEAQ. This CDR3 contains 17 residues. Trimming shortened V by 5 bases and J by 4 bases, and 23 bases separated the two germline ends. The CDR3 region is CASSTNLRTNRRETQYF. The CDR3 region has the DNA TGTGCCAGCAGCACTAACCTGAGGACTAACCGACGAGAGACCCAGTACTTC.

This clone was detected only once. This chain joins TRBV3-1 (or the pseudogene TRBV3-2) and TRBJ1-5, with D uncertain. Germline assignment: CDR1 LGHDT and CDR2 YNNKEL (reference sequence). The V gene lost 1 base and the J gene lost 4 bases, with 5 bases spanning the gap. CDR3 size: 13 residues. The chain's CDR3 is CASSQVPNQPQHF. In DNA form, the CDR3 reads TGTGCCAGCAGCCAAGTTCCAAATCAGCCCCAGCATTTT.

This chain connects TRBV29-1 to TRBJ2-1; 11 bases are shared with TRBD2. V gave up 0 bases and J gave up 14 bases; unmatched junction bases: 6. The CDR3 runs to 13 residues. CDR1 is SQVTM and CDR2 is ANQGSEA in the germline V gene. CDR3 sequence reads: CSVEDYSGRAEFF. The CDR3 DNA reads as TGCAGCGTTGAAGACTATAGCGGGAGGGCCGAGTTCTTC.

The chain links TRBV7-6 to TRBJ2-7; D is uncertain. V gave up 5 bases and J gave up 3 bases, with 11 bases separating them. The germline gives CDR1 SGHVS, CDR2 FNYEAQ. The CDR3 spans 13 residues. CDR3 loop: CASSPSERYEQYF. CDR3 nucleotide sequence: TGTGCCAGCAGCCCCTCGGAGCGCTACGAGCAGTACTTC.

The V gene is TRBV24-1, the J gene TRBJ1-3; D gene uncertain. There are 16 residues in the CDR3. V shed 5 bases and J shed 9 bases, with 22 bases lying between them. Germline-derived CDR1 and CDR2 are KGHDR and SFDVKD. The CDR3 DNA follows: TGTGCCACCAGTGCCCGTAGGGCGGTCCCCGGGGTCACCATATATTTT. Its protein is CATSARRAVPGVTIYF.

The gene calls are TRBV6-5 and TRBJ1-2; D possibly corresponds to TRBD1 (6 bases). CDR1 MNHEY and CDR2 SVGAGI come from the germline V gene. Trimming took off 2 bases at V and 4 bases at J, with 14 bases between the two ends. This CDR3 comprises 15 residues. Written as DNA, the CDR3 is TGTGCCAGCAGTTACGAAATGAGGGGGAGCTATGGCTACACCTTC. This gives the protein CASSYEMRGSYGYTF.

The chain links TRBV2 to TRBJ2-2, with TRBD1 as a possible D gene (6 bases). The CDR3 has 15 residues. Germline V CDR1 and CDR2: SNHLY, FYNNEI. Trimming stripped 8 bases from V and 1 base from J, with 14 bases between. CDR3 coding DNA: TGTGCCAGCGCCCGGAGAGGGGGGAACACCGGGGAGCTGTTTTTT. Its translation is CASARRGGNTGELFF.

The V call is TRBV13, the J call TRBJ1-1; D is perhaps TRBD1 (6 bases). Germline loops: CDR1 PRHDT, CDR2 FYEKMQ (reference sequence). This CDR3 contains 12 residues. With 2 bases removed from V and 11 bases from J, the gap between germline ends came to 12 bases. Here the CDR3 DNA reads TGTGCCAGCAGCTTAACCGGGACAAGGGCTTTCTTT. Amino acid sequence: CASSLTGTRAFF.

The chain is built from TRBV29-1 and TRBJ2-7; tentatively, D is TRBD2 (5 bases). Germline-derived CDR1 and CDR2 are SQVTM and ANQGSEA. V lost 5 bases and J lost 3, with 11 bases in between. This CDR3 comprises 12 residues. CDR3 in DNA: TGCAGCGTTCAAGGGCGGGTCTACGAGCAGTACTTC. Its translation is CSVQGRVYEQYF.

The V and J genes are TRBV10-3 and TRBJ1-5; possible D gene TRBD1, 5 bases. The CDR3 extends over 14 amino acids. V lost 2 bases and J 3 bases, leaving 8 bases between the germline ends. Germline CDR1 ENHRY, CDR2 SYGVKD. The CDR3 DNA is TGTGCCATCAGTGAGGGAGGGGCCAATCAGCCCCAGCATTTT. As protein: CAISEGGANQPQHF.

This sequence joins TRBV10-3 and TRBJ1-4; 9 positions agree with TRBD1. The germline V gene encodes CDR1 ENHRY and CDR2 SYGVKD. The V and J ends lost 1 base and 0 bases, in that order; junction bases with no gene match: 15. The CDR3 has 21 amino acids. The CDR3 sequence is CAISEYRTGASLKATNEKLFF. CDR3 coding DNA: TGTGCCATCAGTGAGTACAGGACAGGGGCGTCACTGAAAGCAACTAATGAAAAACTGTTTTTT.

The V and J genes are TRBV5-1 and TRBJ1-2; no definite D call. Germline V CDR1 and CDR2: SGHRS, YFSETQ. Trimming removed 0 bases at V and 5 bases at J, with 11 bases between. The CDR3 runs to 14 residues. The CDR3 nucleotides are TGCGCCAGCAGCTTGGCCCGGCAGGCGTATGGCTACACCTTC. Translation gives CASSLARQAYGYTF.

The V and J genes are TRBV19 and TRBJ2-2; a weak D match, TRBD1 (5 bases). CDR3 length equals 15 residues. Trimming stripped 8 bases from V and 7 bases from J, with 20 bases between. Looked up from germline, CDR1 is LNHDA and CDR2 is SQIVND (reference sequence). The CDR3 reads CASVRAAGYIGELFF. In DNA, the CDR3 is TGTGCCAGTGTAAGGGCCGCAGGGTATATCGGGGAGCTGTTTTTT.

V usage is TRBV4-2 and J usage is TRBJ2-3; D uncertain. Trimming took 0 bases from V and 5 from J, leaving 6 bases between them. Per the germline V gene, CDR1 is LGHNA and CDR2 is YNFKEQ. This CDR3 has 13 residues. The CDR3 nucleotides read TGTGCCAGCAGCCAAGATCCCGGAGATACGCAGTATTTT. Translated: CASSQDPGDTQYF.

The V and J genes are TRBV7-3 and TRBJ2-1; 16 bases align to TRBD2. The germline gives CDR1 SGHTA, CDR2 FQGTGA. The CDR3 is 18 residues long. The junction had 9 bases not matched to a gene; V was cut back by 5 bases and J by 5 bases. The DNA for the CDR3 is TGTGCCAGCAGCCCGGGACTAGCGGGGGGGCCATTCCACAATGAGCAGTTCTTC. Translation gives CASSPGLAGGPFHNEQFF.

The chain links TRBV28 to TRBJ1-1, with D possibly being TRBD1 (5 bases). V was trimmed by 10 bases and J by 6 bases, leaving 21 bases between them. Germline lookup yields CDR1 MDHEN and CDR2 SYDVKM. The CDR3 covers 14 residues. In nucleotides, the CDR3 is TGTGCCACCAGAATCCTTTCCAGGGCTCCTGAAGCTTTCTTT. It yields the protein CATRILSRAPEAFF.

The chain recombines TRBV18 with TRBJ2-1; 12 bases agree with TRBD2. V lost 3 bases and J lost 7; bases outside the gene matches: 10. CDR1 and CDR2 from the germline V gene are KGHSH and LQKENI. The CDR3 totals 17 residues. The CDR3 loop is CASSPRLAGDFLNEQFF. CDR3 sequence (DNA): TGTGCCAGCTCACCTAGACTAGCGGGGGATTTTTTGAATGAGCAGTTCTTC.

There are a few counts of this clone. This chain uses TRBV7-8 with TRBJ1-2; D might be TRBD1 (5 bases). The V end lost 2 bases, the J end lost 8 bases, and 15 bases lay between the germline ends. The CDR3 is 14 amino acids. Germline V gene sequence: CDR1 SGHVS, CDR2 FQNEAQ. The CDR3 sequence: CASSLFPQGLGYTF. The DNA for the CDR3 is TGTGCCAGCAGCTTATTCCCGCAGGGTCTCGGCTACACCTTC.

The chain recombines TRBV5-1 with TRBJ1-4; TRBD1 matches at 9 bases. V lost 3 bases to trimming and J lost 8 bases; unmatched junction nucleotides: 8. From germline, CDR1 is SGHRS and CDR2 YFSETQ. This CDR3 is built from 15 residues. The CDR3 nucleotides are TGCGCCAGCAGCTCAACAGGGGGCCGTAGGGAAAAACTGTTTTTT. Translating it yields CASSSTGGRREKLFF. The whole variable domain, filled in from reference TRBV5-1 and TRBJ1-4, reads KAGVTQTPRYLIKTRGQQVTLSCSPISGHRSVSWYQQTPGQGLQFLFEYFSETQRNKGNFPGRFSGRQFSNSRSEMNVSTLELGDSALYLCASSSTGGRREKLFFGSGTQLSVL.